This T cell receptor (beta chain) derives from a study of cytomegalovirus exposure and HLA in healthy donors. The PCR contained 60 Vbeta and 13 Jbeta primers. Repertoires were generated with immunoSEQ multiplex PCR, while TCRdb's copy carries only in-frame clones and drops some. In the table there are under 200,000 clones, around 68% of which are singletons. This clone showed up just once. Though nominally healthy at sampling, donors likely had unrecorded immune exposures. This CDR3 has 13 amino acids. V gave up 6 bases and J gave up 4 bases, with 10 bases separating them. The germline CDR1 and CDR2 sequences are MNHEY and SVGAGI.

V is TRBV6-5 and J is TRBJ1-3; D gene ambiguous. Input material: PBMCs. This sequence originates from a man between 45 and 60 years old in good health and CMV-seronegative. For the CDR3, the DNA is TGTGCCAGCAGCCCTTCTGAGGGAAACACCATATATTTT. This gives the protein CASSPSEGNTIYF.